This TCR beta chain was sequenced for a study of beta chain features in type 1 diabetes. Since all of the isolated RNA was reverse transcribed, expressed TCRB transcripts were what got sequenced. Clones were sequenced by immunoSEQ multiplex PCR, and TCRdb holds only the in-frame ones, with some missing. The data show about 170,000 clones, around 7.9% seen once. On this clone: Its matching antigen is unknown.

Study-wide findings and caveats: Shortening that was moderate but significant affected the TCRB CDR3s of Type 1 diabetes patients in all four CD4+ subsets.

Using CD45RO/CCR7/CD25/CD127/CD95/CD27, CD4+ naive, central memory, regulatory and stem cell-like memory cells were sorted. Purity of each sorted population was above 98%. V shed 1 base, J shed 2 bases, and the junction held 0 bases outside the gene matches. The CDR3 is 14 amino acids. In germline, CDR1 is SGHVS, CDR2 FNYEAQ. Sequenced input: central memory CD4+ T cells from blood. The J gene is TRBJ2-7, the V gene TRBV7-6; 9 bases align to TRBD1. This clonotype originated in a man between 18 and 29 years old with type 1 diabetes. This CDR3 reads CASSLDRGPYEQYF. The CDR3 nucleotides are TGTGCCAGCAGCTTAGACAGGGGGCCCTACGAGCAGTACTTC.